These T cell receptor beta chains were read from a single sample in a study of CD8 T cells in Susac syndrome. From the immunoSEQ multiplex PCR reads, TCRdb called clonotypes with MiXCR, one entry per CDR3 protein. The repertoire holds a few hundred thousand distinct CDR3 sequences, roughly 90% seen once, with about 0.17% in the top ten. Sequencing input: CD8+ T cells from PBMCs. The source of these receptors is a human donor with multiple sclerosis. Both conserved end residues are part of each CDR3. Each record gives: V gene, J gene, clone size, D gene, CDR3 protein, CDR3 DNA. The D gene is left open where the match is weak. For some rows the clone size is stated as once, few or many, or as a class when expanded; others skip it.

V gene: TRBV6-2/TRBV6-3; J gene: TRBJ2-1; clone size: NA; D gene: NA; CDR3 protein: CASSYGGQGGWAPNEQFF; CDR3 DNA: TGTGCCAGCAGTTATGGGGGGCAGGGTGGATGGGCCCCAAATGAGCAGTTCTTC
V gene: TRBV15; J gene: TRBJ1-5; clone size: NA; D gene: NA; CDR3 protein: CATSGRGIGIGDNQPQHF; CDR3 DNA: TGTGCCACCAGCGGAAGAGGTATTGGAATCGGAGATAATCAGCCCCAGCATTTT
V gene: TRBV28; J gene: TRBJ2-5; clone size: NA; D gene: TRBD2; CDR3 protein: CASSLVAGGRGQETQYF; CDR3 DNA: TGTGCCAGCAGTTTGGTAGCGGGGGGGCGGGGCCAAGAGACCCAGTACTTC
V gene: TRBV2; J gene: TRBJ1-2; clone size: NA; D gene: NA; CDR3 protein: CASSEDPDRLGGYTF; CDR3 DNA: TGTGCCAGCAGTGAAGACCCCGACAGGTTGGGTGGCTACACCTTC
V gene: TRBV4-2; J gene: TRBJ2-1; clone size: NA; D gene: TRBD1; CDR3 protein: CASSQDETGGNEQFF; CDR3 DNA: TGTGCCAGCAGCCAAGATGAGACAGGGGGCAATGAGCAGTTCTTC
V gene: TRBV12-3/TRBV12-4; J gene: TRBJ1-5; clone size: few; D gene: NA; CDR3 protein: CASSQGELSNQPQHF; CDR3 DNA: TGTGCCAGCAGTCAAGGGGAGCTAAGCAATCAGCCCCAGCATTTT
V gene: TRBV4-1; J gene: TRBJ2-6; clone size: few; D gene: NA; CDR3 protein: CASSHEVQGGANVLTF; CDR3 DNA: TGCGCCAGCAGCCATGAGGTCCAAGGTGGGGCCAACGTCCTGACTTTC
V gene: TRBV4-3; J gene: TRBJ2-3; clone size: NA; D gene: NA; CDR3 protein: CASSQEYPPSVKGDTQYF; CDR3 DNA: TGCGCCAGCAGCCAAGAGTACCCCCCTTCGGTCAAGGGTGATACGCAGTATTTT
V gene: TRBV7-9; J gene: TRBJ2-7; clone size: NA; D gene: TRBD1; CDR3 protein: CATRDSIYEQYF; CDR3 DNA: TGTGCCACCCGGGACAGCATCTACGAGCAGTACTTC
V gene: TRBV3-1; J gene: TRBJ2-7; clone size: few; D gene: NA; CDR3 protein: CASSHRINGLPRVYEQYF; CDR3 DNA: TGTGCCAGCAGCCACCGGATTAACGGCCTCCCAAGGGTCTACGAGCAGTACTTC
V gene: TRBV24-1; J gene: TRBJ1-2; clone size: once; D gene: NA; CDR3 protein: CATSDGKNYGYTF; CDR3 DNA: TGTGCCACCAGTGACGGAAAGAACTATGGCTACACCTTC
V gene: TRBV10-3; J gene: TRBJ2-1; clone size: NA; D gene: NA; CDR3 protein: CAISDSMTSEQFF; CDR3 DNA: TGTGCCATCAGTGATAGTATGACTAGTGAGCAGTTCTTC
V gene: TRBV28; J gene: TRBJ2-7; clone size: NA; D gene: NA; CDR3 protein: CASGPSGRGYEQYF; CDR3 DNA: TGTGCCAGCGGGCCCAGCGGCCGAGGTTACGAGCAGTACTTC
V gene: TRBV12-3/TRBV12-4; J gene: TRBJ1-5; clone size: NA; D gene: NA; CDR3 protein: CASSSTGRSISQPQHF; CDR3 DNA: TGTGCCAGCAGTTCCACAGGGCGTAGCATCTCTCAGCCCCAGCATTTT
V gene: TRBV4-2; J gene: TRBJ2-7; clone size: few; D gene: NA; CDR3 protein: CASSPGGDEQYF; CDR3 DNA: TGTGCCAGCAGCCCCGGCGGAGACGAGCAGTACTTC